This is a list of T cell receptor beta chains from one sample in a study of fetal regulatory T cell absence and autoimmunity. Some clones are missing from TCRdb's copy, which holds only in-frame ones; the method was immunoSEQ multiplex PCR. The repertoire holds some 87,000 clones, with roughly 78% as singletons. Sequencing was done on a sample of pancreas tissue. The receptors were gathered from a male donor with IPEX syndrome. Each CDR3 is given with its conserved first and last residue. The order of the fields is V gene, CDR3 protein.

v_gene: TRBV5-4; CDR3aa: CASSSSYEQYF
v_gene: TRBV18; CDR3aa: CASSPAGTRNAYEQYF
v_gene: TRBV7-9; CDR3aa: CASSWAAYGYTF
v_gene: TRBV11-2; CDR3aa: CASSLLGTANTGELFF
v_gene: TRBV7-9; CDR3aa: CASSRTSNYGYTF
v_gene: TRBV9; CDR3aa: CASGQGGNTEAFF
v_gene: TRBV9; CDR3aa: CASSLRTSGFTDTQYF
v_gene: TRBV2; CDR3aa: CASSGHEQYF
v_gene: TRBV6-5; CDR3aa: CASSYPWTGGRGYTF
v_gene: TRBV12-5; CDR3aa: CASGLGKDRGDGYTF
v_gene: TRBV2; CDR3aa: CASSELGGYEKLFF
v_gene: TRBV6-5; CDR3aa: CASSYGRGWTF
v_gene: TRBV7-9; CDR3aa: CASSLPGRGIGEAFF
v_gene: TRBV20-1; CDR3aa: CSARDGYTF
v_gene: TRBV25-1; CDR3aa: CASSGDSYNEQFF
v_gene: TRBV11-3; CDR3aa: CASSLDSLAGPDGQETQYF
v_gene: TRBV9; CDR3aa: CASSNTGTGEAREAFF
v_gene: TRBV10-3; CDR3aa: CAISDGQGTSPLHF
v_gene: TRBV13; CDR3aa: CASSLQGGYGYTF
v_gene: TRBV7-2; CDR3aa: CASSLVRAAGVWYF
v_gene: TRBV7-2; CDR3aa: CASSLVFAGGFSYEQYF
v_gene: TRBV2; CDR3aa: CASSAWTSGDLPTDTQYF
v_gene: TRBV14; CDR3aa: CASSPFRRNEQFF
v_gene: TRBV7-9; CDR3aa: CASRGGPEDFSYEQYF
v_gene: TRBV6-5; CDR3aa: CASSYSDRREFGYTF
v_gene: TRBV19; CDR3aa: CASSPDRDETQYF
v_gene: TRBV11-3; CDR3aa: CASSPHGGPTYEQYF
v_gene: TRBV9; CDR3aa: CASSVGDRGHTEAFF
v_gene: TRBV11-2; CDR3aa: CASSLRVQTQYF
v_gene: TRBV27; CDR3aa: CASSLRGLDYEQYF
v_gene: TRBV30; CDR3aa: CAWSVGQGGTDTQYF
v_gene: TRBV25-1; CDR3aa: CASGPGLAGDAQYF
v_gene: TRBV7-2; CDR3aa: CASSLWPSLTYEQYF
v_gene: TRBV27; CDR3aa: CASGDNAYEQYF
v_gene: TRBV4-3; CDR3aa: CASSQTPEGTSGGPTYEQYF
v_gene: TRBV30; CDR3aa: CAWSGHYEQYF
v_gene: TRBV19; CDR3aa: CASSIGPTGGNQPQHF
v_gene: TRBV30; CDR3aa: CAWRTSGRRKGGELFF
v_gene: TRBV13; CDR3aa: CASSLPRLAGTDTQYF
v_gene: TRBV7-2; CDR3aa: CASAGIRTNTQYF
v_gene: TRBV4-1; CDR3aa: CASSPYREDSPLHF
v_gene: TRBV7-8; CDR3aa: CASSLASGGLFSYNEQFF
v_gene: TRBV30; CDR3aa: CAWSVPYHRLASYNEQFF
v_gene: TRBV6-4; CDR3aa: CASSAGNANTGELFF
v_gene: TRBV5-1; CDR3aa: CASSLEKQGLDTQYF
v_gene: TRBV6-6; CDR3aa: CASSYRGCPAGYTF
v_gene: TRBV19; CDR3aa: CASSSGGSYEQYF